Listed below are T cell receptor beta chains from one sample, sequenced in a study of blood T cell repertoires in COVID-19. Profiling relied on immunoSEQ multiplex PCR, and the TCRdb table lists in-frame clones only, not all of them. The sample lists about 160,000 clones, roughly 90% occurring once. Sequencing input: peripheral blood. The receptors here all came from a woman in her fifties or sixties who had recovered from COVID-19. Both conserved end residues are part of each CDR3. A D gene is named only where the DNA matches it firmly. Clone size appears in some rows only: once, few, many, or a class for an expanded clone.

D gene	J gene	clone size	V gene	CDR3 DNA	CDR3 protein
NA	TRBJ2-7	NA	TRBV7-7	TGTGCCAGCAGCCCCGGTGGAGGGTGGGGTTACGAGCAGTACTTC	CASSPGGGWGYEQYF
TRBD1	TRBJ1-2	NA	TRBV5-1	TGCGCCAGCAGTCAAGATCCGGGACAGCACTATGGCTACACCTTC	CASSQDPGQHYGYTF
NA	TRBJ1-6	NA	TRBV6-4	TGTGCCAGCAGTGACTCGGGGCAGGGGTGGTCACCCCTCCACTTT	CASSDSGQGWSPLHF
NA	TRBJ2-7	NA	TRBV6-6	TGTGCCAGCAGTTACGATGGCGGGCAGTACTTC	CASSYDGGQYF
NA	TRBJ1-5	NA	TRBV28	TGTGCCAGCAGTTTCACAGCTAGCAATCAGCCCCAGCATTTT	CASSFTASNQPQHF
TRBD1	TRBJ1-2	few	TRBV2	TGTGCCAGCAGGGATACGACAGGGAATGGCTACACCTTC	CASRDTTGNGYTF
TRBD2	TRBJ2-5	NA	TRBV19	TGTGCCAGTAGTATTGATCCCTCCGCGGGGGGTAGGGAGACCCAGTACTTC	CASSIDPSAGGRETQYF
NA	TRBJ1-4	NA	TRBV5-4	TGTGCCAGCAGTAGGTCCGGGAGACTTGAAAAACTGTTTTTT	CASSRSGRLEKLFF
TRBD2	TRBJ2-5	NA	TRBV4-3	TGCGCCAGCAGCCAAACCCCTAGCGGGGGGGGTGAGACCCAGTACTTC	CASSQTPSGGGETQYF
NA	TRBJ1-4	NA	TRBV30	TGTGCCTGGAGCCCTGCAACTAATGAAAAACTGTTTTTT	CAWSPATNEKLFF
TRBD2	TRBJ2-2	NA	TRBV5-1	TGCGCCAGCAGCGAGACTAGCGGGGGTACCGGGGAGCTGTTTTTT	CASSETSGGTGELFF
NA	TRBJ2-7	once	TRBV5-1	TGCGCCAGCAGCTTGAGGGCGGGCACTACCTACGAGCAGTACTTC	CASSLRAGTTYEQYF
NA	TRBJ2-5	NA	TRBV4-1	TGCGCCAGCAAGTCTGGACTTAAAGAGACCCAGTACTTC	CASKSGLKETQYF
TRBD2	TRBJ2-1	NA	TRBV9	TGTGCCAGCAGCCCCCGTTCCGGGACTAGCCGATACAATGAGCAGTTCTTC	CASSPRSGTSRYNEQFF
TRBD1	TRBJ2-3	NA	TRBV5-4	TGTGCCAGCAGCGCTAGGGGGCACACAGATACGCAGTATTTT	CASSARGHTDTQYF
TRBD2	TRBJ2-1	NA	TRBV30	TGTGCCTGTCCTAGCGGGGGTTTTAGCTCCTACAATGAGCAGTTCTTC	CACPSGGFSSYNEQFF
TRBD1	TRBJ1-5	once	TRBV19	TGTGCCAGTAGTTCGCGGGGACAGGGCTTAAACCTTGGGGGCCAGCATTTT	CASSSRGQGLNLGGQHF
TRBD1	TRBJ1-1	NA	TRBV5-1	TGCGCCAGCAGCCCCGGACAGGGTGAGAACACTGAAGCTTTCTTT	CASSPGQGENTEAFF
NA	TRBJ2-7	NA	TRBV15	TGTGCCACCAGCAGAGACAAGGGGGACTACGAGCAGTACTTC	CATSRDKGDYEQYF
TRBD1	TRBJ2-5	NA	TRBV7-9	TGTGCCAGCAGCTCTTACCGGGACAGGTACCAAGAGACCCAGTACTTC	CASSSYRDRYQETQYF
NA	TRBJ1-6	NA	TRBV6-5	TGTGCCAGTGGGGAGGTTGCCTATAATTCACCCCTCCACTTT	CASGEVAYNSPLHF
NA	TRBJ2-1	NA	TRBV2	TGTGCCAGCAGTGAAATCAGTGCCGGGGGTGAGCAGTTCTTC	CASSEISAGGEQFF
NA	TRBJ1-1	NA	TRBV29-1	TGCAGCGTTGAAGGGACTGAAATGAACACTGAAGCTTTCTTT	CSVEGTEMNTEAFF
NA	TRBJ1-6	few	TRBV29-1	TGCAGCGTTTCACAGGGACCGAATTCACCCCTCCACTTT	CSVSQGPNSPLHF
TRBD1	TRBJ2-1	NA	TRBV28	TGTGCCAGCAGTCCGACAGGGTGGCGTAGCTACAATGAGCAGTTCTTC	CASSPTGWRSYNEQFF
TRBD1	TRBJ2-2	NA	TRBV4-2	TGTGCCAGCAGCCAAGAGACAGGGGGCGGAGCCGGGGAGCTGTTTTTT	CASSQETGGGAGELFF
TRBD2	TRBJ2-2	NA	TRBV6-6	TGTGCCAGCAGTTACGCTAGGGGAGGGACCGGGGAGCTGTTTTTT	CASSYARGGTGELFF
NA	TRBJ1-2	NA	TRBV5-6	TGTGCCAGCAGCTTGGACAGGAGGGGCTATGGCTACACCTTC	CASSLDRRGYGYTF
TRBD1	TRBJ1-2	NA	TRBV12-3/TRBV12-4	TGTGCCAGCAGTGAGACAGGGGGGGCTAGGACCTTC	CASSETGGARTF
NA	TRBJ2-1	NA	TRBV30	TGTGCCTGGAGTGATCCAGAATGGCAGTTCTTC	CAWSDPEWQFF
NA	TRBJ1-4	once	TRBV19	TGTGCCAGCACAAGACAGGAAGGTGAAAAACTGTTTTTT	CASTRQEGEKLFF
TRBD1	TRBJ2-5	NA	TRBV19	TGTGCCAGTAGTCGACAGGGGAATCAAGAGACCCAGTACTTC	CASSRQGNQETQYF
NA	TRBJ2-5	NA	TRBV11-2	TGTGCCAGCAGCTTAAGCGAACTGACTAGGGGATTCCAAGAGACCCAGTACTTC	CASSLSELTRGFQETQYF
NA	TRBJ1-1	NA	TRBV19	TGTGCCAGTAGTCAAGGGGGATCCACTGAAGCTTTCTTT	CASSQGGSTEAFF
NA	TRBJ1-1	NA	TRBV6-5	TGTGCCACCACTACCCCGTCCCGGGGTGAAGCTTTCTTT	CATTTPSRGEAFF
NA	TRBJ1-1	NA	TRBV3-1/TRBV3-2	TGTGCCAGCAGCCAGGAGCGTCGAGCTTTCTTT	CASSQERRAFF
NA	TRBJ1-3	NA	TRBV15	TGTGCCACCAGCAGAGATAGTCGAAACACCATATATTTT	CATSRDSRNTIYF
TRBD1	TRBJ2-5	few	TRBV25-1	TGTGCCAGCAGTGACGACAGGGGGCAGGAGACCCAGTACTTC	CASSDDRGQETQYF
NA	TRBJ1-1	NA	TRBV2	TGTGCCAGCAGTGGTCAGGCCACTGAAGCTTTCTTT	CASSGQATEAFF
TRBD1	TRBJ1-5	NA	TRBV28	TGTGCCAGCAGTCTGACAGGGGGCCGACAGCCCCAGCATTTT	CASSLTGGRQPQHF
NA	TRBJ1-6	NA	TRBV5-6	TGTGCCAGCAGCTTGGCAGGGTGGAATTCACCCCTCCACTTT	CASSLAGWNSPLHF
NA	TRBJ2-3	NA	TRBV10-1	TGCGCCAGCAGTGACCTATGGGGCTCGGCTCGAGACACAGATACGCAGTATTTT	CASSDLWGSARDTDTQYF
TRBD1	TRBJ2-7	NA	TRBV5-4	TGTGCCAGCAGCCTCCGACAGGGGGTGGCCGAGCAGTACTTC	CASSLRQGVAEQYF